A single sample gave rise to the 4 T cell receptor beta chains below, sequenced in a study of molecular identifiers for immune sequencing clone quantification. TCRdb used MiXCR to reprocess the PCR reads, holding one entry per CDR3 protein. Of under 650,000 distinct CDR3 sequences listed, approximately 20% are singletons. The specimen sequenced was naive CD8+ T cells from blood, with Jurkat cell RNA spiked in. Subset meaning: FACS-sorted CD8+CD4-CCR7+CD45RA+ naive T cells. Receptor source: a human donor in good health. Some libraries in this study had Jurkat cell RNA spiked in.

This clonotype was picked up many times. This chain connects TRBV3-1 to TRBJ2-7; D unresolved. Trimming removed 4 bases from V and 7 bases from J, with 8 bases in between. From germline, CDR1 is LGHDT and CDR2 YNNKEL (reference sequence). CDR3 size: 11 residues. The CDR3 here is CASSPGLEQYF. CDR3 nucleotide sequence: TGTGCCAGCAGCCCCGGCTTGGAGCAGTACTTC.

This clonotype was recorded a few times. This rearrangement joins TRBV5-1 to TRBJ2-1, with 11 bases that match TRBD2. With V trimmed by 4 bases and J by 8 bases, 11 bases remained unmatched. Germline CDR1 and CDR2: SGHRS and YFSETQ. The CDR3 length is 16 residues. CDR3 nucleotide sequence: TGCGCCAGCAGCCTACGGACTAGCGGGCCGGGAGATGAGCAGTTCTTC. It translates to CASSLRTSGPGDEQFF.

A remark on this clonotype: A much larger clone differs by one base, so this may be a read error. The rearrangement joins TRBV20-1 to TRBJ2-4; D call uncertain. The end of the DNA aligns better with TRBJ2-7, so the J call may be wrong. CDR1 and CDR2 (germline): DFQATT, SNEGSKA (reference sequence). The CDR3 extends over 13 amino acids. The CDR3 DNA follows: TGCAGTGCTAGAGACCAGGAGTACTACGAGCAGTACTTC. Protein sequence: CSARDQEYYEQYF.

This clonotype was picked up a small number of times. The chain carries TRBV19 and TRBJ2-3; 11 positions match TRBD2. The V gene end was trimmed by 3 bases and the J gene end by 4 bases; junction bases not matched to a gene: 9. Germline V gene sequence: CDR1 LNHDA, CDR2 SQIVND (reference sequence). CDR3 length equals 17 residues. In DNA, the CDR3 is TGTGCCAGTAGTATCCTACTACTAGCGGGAGATCCAGATACGCAGTATTTT. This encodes CASSILLLAGDPDTQYF.